The following is a T cell receptor (beta chain) sequence with its context. This sample stems from a study of blood T cell repertoires in COVID-19. Whole-study context: Italy, Spain and the United States were the sources of the convalescent and acute COVID-19 samples. PBMCs, B-cell-depleted T cells, or T cells provided the cDNA or gDNA that made up the material.

The CDR3 loop spans 15 amino acids. The J segment lost 4 bases and the V segment lost 3 bases, leaving 7 bases of the junction unmatched. CDR1 and CDR2 (germline): MNHEY, SMNVEV (reference sequence). Original methodology: The assay estimated nucleated cells by amplifying reference gene primers. Repertoires were generated with immunoSEQ multiplex PCR, while TCRdb's copy carries only in-frame clones and drops some. Clone size and the V and J calls come from that table; the DNA yielded D and trimming. This sample has about 46,000 clones, with 70% to 90% found just once. The sample comprised peripheral blood. The J gene is TRBJ2-5, the V gene TRBV27; 8 bases fit TRBD1. This TCR was recovered from a human donor in a cohort sampled during active COVID-19. The donor label of this sample is uncertain. As DNA, the CDR3 is TGTGCCAGCAGTTTCCAACCTCAGGGGGCAGAGACCCAGTACTTC. Translation: CASSFQPQGAETQYF.